This TCR beta chain was sequenced during a study of T cells in Graves' hyperthyroidism and ophthalmopathy. The study's findings and limits: Ophthalmopathy was identified by the model a median approximately six months ahead of onset.

If no ophthalmopathy progression occurred within 18 months, Graves' hyperthyroidism was stable. Amplified TCR beta CDR3 regions came from RNA transcripts. The HTBI primer set was used in a first-round RT-PCR of the TCR CDR3. TCRdb fed the multiplex PCR reads into MiXCR, producing one record per CDR3 protein. Of 500,000 to 600,000 distinct CDR3 sequences listed, around 45% are singletons. Regarding this clonotype: Its antigen remains unknown.

Germline CDR1 reads LNHNV; CDR2 reads YYDKDF (reference sequence). The V end was cut by 0 bases, the J end by 2 bases, with 8 bases between. This CDR3 is built from 15 residues. What was sequenced was peripheral blood or thyroid tissue (not recorded which). The V call is TRBV15, the J call TRBJ1-5; D not certain. This TCR derives from a woman between 18 and 29 years old with Graves' hyperthyroidism. DNA of the CDR3: TGTGCCACCAGCAGAGATTATGTGGGCAATCAGCCCCAGCATTTT. This gives the protein CATSRDYVGNQPQHF.